This entry features one TCR beta chain sequence. Its antigen remains unknown. Primers for the PCR totalled 60 Vbeta and 13 Jbeta. Produced via immunoSEQ multiplex PCR; TCRdb's table is partial and in-frame only. The table includes about 140,000 clones, about 80% detected once. This entry belongs to a study of cytomegalovirus exposure and HLA in healthy donors. Study-level findings and limits: Researchers counted roughly 150 TCR beta chains as cytomegalovirus-associated. Some highly shared sequence variants likely arose as a pipeline artifact. Analyzed later, most CMV-associated TCR beta chains appeared HLA-restricted.

Germline V gene data show CDR1 as SGHTA and CDR2 as FQGNSA. The V end lost 7 bases, the J end lost 7 bases, and 19 bases lay between the germline ends. The CDR3 is 14 residues long. Likely unrecorded immune exposures existed in these nominally healthy donors. Sequenced sample: PBMCs. The chain links TRBV7-2 to TRBJ2-5, with D perhaps matching TRBD2 (6 bases). The sequence derives from a woman aged 40 to 49 in good health and CMV-seronegative. The CDR3 region has the DNA TGTGCCAGCATTCCCGGAGGGTACGGGGGGACCCAGTACTTC. Amino acid sequence: CASIPGGYGGTQYF.